This T cell receptor beta chain was retrieved from a study of blood T cell repertoires in COVID-19. Study-wide context: The study drew acute and convalescent COVID-19 samples from the United States, Italy and Spain. T cells, B-cell-depleted T cells, or PBMCs provided the cDNA or gDNA that served as material.

Only in-frame clones appear in the TCRdb table, and some are missing; sequencing was by immunoSEQ multiplex PCR. The data hold tens of thousands of clones, with almost 85% observed a single time. Germline CDR1 reads MRHNA; CDR2 reads SNTAGT. V lost 2 bases to trimming and J lost 4 bases; unmatched junction nucleotides: 6. This CDR3 contains 16 residues. What was sequenced was peripheral blood. The rearrangement links TRBV6-4 to TRBJ2-3; 10 nucleotides agree with TRBD2. The TCR was taken from a woman aged 80 or over with acute or convalescent COVID-19. The CDR3 DNA reads TGTGCCAGCAGTGACAGTGGTAGCGGGAGGCCAGATACGCAGTATTTT. Its protein is CASSDSGSGRPDTQYF.